This T cell receptor beta chain was documented in a study of cytomegalovirus exposure and HLA in healthy donors. Study outcomes and limitations: TCR beta chains associated with HLA were, in a later analysis, more clonally expanded than equally common others. Productive rates of about 87% or about 30% were seen for most TCR beta V segments in an earlier analysis. Overall, about 160 TCR beta chains were annotated as cytomegalovirus-associated.

About this clone itself: The antigen is undetermined.

With 60 Vbeta and 13 Jbeta primers, the PCR was carried out. Using immunoSEQ multiplex PCR, the repertoire was profiled, and TCRdb retains in-frame clones only, with some absent. This listing includes roughly 70,000 clones. CDR1 is SGHTA and CDR2 is FQGTGA in the germline V gene. This CDR3 is 15 amino acids long. After removal of 2 bases from V and 9 bases from J, the junction contained 5 bases not matched to a gene. The receptor was derived from a man in his forties in good health and CMV-seronegative. The sample taken for sequencing was PBMCs. The V call is TRBV7-3, the J call TRBJ1-6, with TRBD1 identical over 9 bases. The CDR3 sequence is CASSLEDRGSSPLHF. CDR3 coding DNA: TGTGCCAGCAGCTTAGAGGACAGGGGATCTTCACCCCTCCACTTT. Full variable domain (outside the CDR3, taken from reference TRBV7-3 and TRBJ1-6): GAGVSQTPSNKVTEKGKYVELRCDPISGHTALYWYRQSLGQGPEFLIYFQGTGAADDSGLPNDRFFAVRPEGSVSTLKIQRTERGDSAVYLCASSLEDRGSSPLHFGNGTRLTVT.